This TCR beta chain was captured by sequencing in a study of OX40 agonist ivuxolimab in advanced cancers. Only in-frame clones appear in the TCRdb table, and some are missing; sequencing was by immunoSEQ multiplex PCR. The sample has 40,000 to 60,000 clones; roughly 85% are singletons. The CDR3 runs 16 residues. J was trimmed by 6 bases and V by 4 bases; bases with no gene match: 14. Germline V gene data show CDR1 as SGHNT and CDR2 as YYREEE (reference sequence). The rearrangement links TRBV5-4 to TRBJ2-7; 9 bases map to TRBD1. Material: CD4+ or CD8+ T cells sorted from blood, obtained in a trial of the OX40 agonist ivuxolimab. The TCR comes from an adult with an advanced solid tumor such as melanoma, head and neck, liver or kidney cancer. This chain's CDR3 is CASSPGRDRVSAEQYF. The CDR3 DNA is TGTGCCAGCAGCCCCGGACGGGACAGGGTATCGGCCGAGCAGTACTTC.